The 23 T cell receptor beta chains presented below share a single source sample, sequenced in a study of identical twins. MiXCR, run by TCRdb on the 5' RACE reads, gives a single entry per CDR3 protein. Of some 1,700,000 distinct CDR3 sequences in the sample, roughly a third were seen once. Sequencing input: cord blood. These receptors originate from a newborn girl in good health.

This clonotype was recorded at least ten times. The chain employs TRBV9 and TRBJ2-7; D gene unclear. The CDR3 sequence is 12 residues long. Deletions cut 0 bases from V and 0 bases from J, with 1 base between. Germline V gene sequence: CDR1 SGDLS, CDR2 YYNGEE. The CDR3 reads CASSVDSYEQYF. The CDR3 region has the DNA TGTGCCAGCAGCGTAGACTCCTACGAGCAGTACTTC.

This clonotype showed up just a few times. The genes are TRBV28 and TRBJ2-1; 8 bases are a match to TRBD1. This CDR3 region has 13 residues. The germline V gene has CDR1 MDHEN and CDR2 SYDVKM. V lost 4 bases and J lost 14; bases outside the gene matches: 10. The CDR3 DNA follows: TGTGCCAGCAGTTCCAGGACAGGGCTGGGCAAGTTCTTC. Translated, it gives CASSSRTGLGKFF.

V gene TRBV7-9 combines with J gene TRBJ2-3; D is possibly TRBD2 (6 bases). The CDR3 contains 15 residues. Germline V gives CDR1 SEHNR, CDR2 FQNEAQ (reference sequence). With 2 bases removed from V and 5 bases from J, the gap between germline ends came to 14 bases. The CDR3: CASSLRAGNRDTQYF. The CDR3, as DNA: TGTGCCAGCAGCTTAAGGGCGGGGAATCGAGATACGCAGTATTTT.

This clonotype showed up just a few times. The genes are TRBV7-9 and TRBJ2-3, with 7 bases aligning to TRBD2. V dropped 0 bases and J dropped 2; count of bases not matched to a gene: 8. The CDR3 spans 17 residues. CDR1 is SEHNR and CDR2 is FQNEAQ in the germline V gene (reference sequence). CDR3 bases: TGTGCCAGCAGCTTAGCGCCGCTGCGGGACTACACAGATACGCAGTATTTT. Translated: CASSLAPLRDYTDTQYF.

CDR3 in amino acids: CASSQEGGRGTGELFF. Written as DNA, the CDR3 is TGTGCCAGCAGCCAAGAGGGGGGCAGGGGAACCGGGGAGCTGTTTTTT. The chain couples TRBV4-2 to TRBJ2-2, with D perhaps assigned TRBD1 or TRBD2 (6 bases each). This CDR3 comprises 16 residues. Per germline, CDR1 LGHNA and CDR2 YNFKEQ. With 0 bases removed from V and 5 bases from J, the gap between germline ends came to 13 bases.

The rearrangement links TRBV12-3 or TRBV12-4 to TRBJ2-5; 7 bases are shared with TRBD2. Trimming at V came to 5 bases and at J to 5 bases, leaving 8 bases not matched to a gene. The CDR3 sequence is 14 residues long. CDR3 protein: CASSATTSRETQYF. The CDR3 DNA is TGTGCCAGCAGTGCTACGACTAGCCGGGAGACCCAGTACTTC.

This clonotype was counted only a few times. This chain links TRBV4-1 with TRBJ1-1; TRBD1 aligns across 7 bases. The V and J ends lost 1 base and 3 bases, in that order; junction bases with no gene match: 8. The CDR3 spans 16 residues. Germline CDR1 is MGHRA and CDR2 is YSYEKL. Written as DNA, the CDR3 is TGCGCCAGCAGCCAAGGTCGGGGACAGAGCTACACTGAAGCTTTCTTT. It specifies CASSQGRGQSYTEAFF.

This chain joins TRBV20-1 and TRBJ1-4, with TRBD1 matching 8 bases. Germline trimming cut 6 bases from V and 2 bases from J; bases unmatched to any gene: 5. The CDR3 is 14 residues long. The germline gives CDR1 DFQATT, CDR2 SNEGSKA (reference sequence). The CDR3: CSAGRDRTNEKLFF. The CDR3 region has the DNA TGCAGTGCCGGGAGGGACAGGACTAATGAAAAACTGTTTTTT.

This chain joins TRBV5-1 and TRBJ2-3; 9 positions agree with TRBD2. The CDR3 has 15 amino acids. Germline V gene data show CDR1 as SGHRS and CDR2 as YFSETQ. The DNA of the CDR3 is TGCGCGTACGGAGGCGGGGGGGCTTCGGGAGATACGCAGTATTTT. This encodes CAYGGGGASGDTQYF.

This clonotype was seen at least ten times. The CDR3 protein is CASILLAGGYEQYF. CDR3 coding DNA: TGTGCCAGCATCCTACTAGCGGGAGGGTACGAGCAGTACTTC. J is TRBJ2-7 and V is TRBV28; 13 nucleotides agree with TRBD2. V shed 7 bases and J 4 bases; nucleotides not matched to a gene: 4. The CDR3 has 14 residues. Germline loops: CDR1 MDHEN, CDR2 SYDVKM.

V and J are TRBV2 and TRBJ1-6; possibly TRBD1 for D (5 bases). Trimming pared 7 bases from V and 9 bases from J, leaving 19 bases between. Germline V gene data show CDR1 as SNHLY and CDR2 as FYNNEI. The CDR3 has 15 amino acids. The CDR3: CASIRDSELGSPLHF. Here the CDR3 DNA reads TGTGCCAGCATACGCGACAGCGAACTGGGTTCACCCCTCCACTTT.

In this sample, this clonotype turned up many times. The gene calls are TRBV29-1 and TRBJ2-7; 7 bases are a match to TRBD2. Germline CDR1 SQVTM, CDR2 ANQGSEA. CDR3 length: 15 amino acids. The J segment lost 2 bases and the V segment lost 6 bases, leaving 13 bases of the junction unmatched. The CDR3 DNA reads as TGCAGCGTCGTCCGTACGGGAGGCCTTCCCTACGAGCAGTACTTC. Residues: CSVVRTGGLPYEQYF.

This clonotype showed up just a few times. The chain combines TRBV11-2 with TRBJ1-2, with 7 nucleotides matching TRBD1. Per the germline V gene, CDR1 is SGHAT and CDR2 is FQNNGV. The CDR3 contains 12 residues. Germline trimming cut 5 bases from V and 8 bases from J; bases unmatched to any gene: 5. The CDR3 loop reads CASSTGTEGYTF. The CDR3 nucleotides read TGTGCCAGCAGCACCGGGACAGAAGGCTACACCTTC.

V gene TRBV30 combines with J gene TRBJ1-1, with 8 bases that match TRBD1. Losses at the gene ends were 2 bases for V and 2 bases for J; bases not matched to a gene: 4. This CDR3 spans 14 amino acids. Germline V gene lookup returns CDR1 GTSNPN and CDR2 SVGIG (reference sequence). CDR3 protein: CAWSRTGRNTEAFF. The CDR3 nucleotides are TGTGCCTGGAGTAGGACAGGGCGAAACACTGAAGCTTTCTTT. Full variable domain (rest looked up from reference TRBV30 and TRBJ1-1): SQTIHQWPATLVQPVGSPLSLECTVEGTSNPNLYWYRQAAGRGLQLLFYSVGIGQISSEVPQNLSASRPQDRQFILSSKKLLLSDSGFYLCAWSRTGRNTEAFFGQGTRLTVV.

This clonotype was observed a few times. The V call is TRBV2, the J call TRBJ2-7; unclear D gene. Trimming pared 5 bases from V and 0 bases from J, leaving 17 bases between. The germline V gene encodes CDR1 SNHLY and CDR2 FYNNEI. The CDR3 is 16 amino acids. The CDR3 nucleotides are TGTGCCAGCAGTCAAAACCCCGCGGCCTCCTCCTACGAGCAGTACTTC. As protein: CASSQNPAASSYEQYF.

In this sample, this clonotype turned up a few times. The chain uses TRBV4-1 and TRBJ1-5, with D possibly TRBD1 on 5 matching bases. The CDR3 has 15 residues. CDR1 is MGHRA, CDR2 YSYEKL, per germline. V was cut by 0 bases and J by 0 bases, with 6 bases left in between. CDR3 in amino acids: CASSQEDTSNQPQHF. DNA for the CDR3: TGCGCCAGCAGCCAAGAGGACACTAGCAATCAGCCCCAGCATTTT.

V and J are TRBV20-1 and TRBJ2-1; 8 positions match TRBD2. The J call may be mistaken, given a closer DNA end match to TRBJ2-7. CDR3 size: 14 residues. Germline V gene sequence: CDR1 DFQATT, CDR2 SNEGSKA (reference sequence). Written as DNA, the CDR3 is TGCAGTGCCGGGGGGGCCCGCTTAACTAATGAGCAGTACTTC. Its protein is CSAGGARLTNEQYF.

This clonotype was counted a few times. The chain uses TRBV6-2 or TRBV6-3 and TRBJ2-1; the D gene is possibly TRBD2 (7 bases). The V and J ends lost 7 bases and 6 bases respectively, with 16 bases between them. Looked up from germline, CDR1 is MNHEY and CDR2 is SVGEGT. This CDR3 spans 14 amino acids. CDR3 nucleotide sequence: TGTGCCAGCAATCGCGGGGGCCTACGCAATGAGCAGTTCTTC. This translates into CASNRGGLRNEQFF.

V gene TRBV11-3 combines with J gene TRBJ2-2; perhaps D is TRBD1 or TRBD2 (6 bases each). Per the germline V gene, CDR1 is SGHNT and CDR2 is YENEEA. The CDR3 covers 16 residues. The V end was cut by 2 bases, the J end by 0 bases, with 10 bases between. In nucleotides, the CDR3 is TGTGCCAGCAGCTTACTCGGGGGCGCGAACACCGGGGAGCTGTTTTTT. Residues: CASSLLGGANTGELFF. Combining the CDR3 with reference TRBV11-3 and TRBJ2-2 gives the whole variable domain EAGVVQSPRYKIIEKKQPVAFWCNPISGHNTLYWYLQNLGQGPELLIRYENEEAVDDSQLPKDRFSAERLKGVDSTLKIQPAELGDSAVYLCASSLLGGANTGELFFGEGSRLTVL.

This clonotype turned up a few times. The chain has TRBV2 and TRBJ2-3; the D is unclear. The CDR3 spans 17 residues. The V gene lost 6 bases and the J gene lost 8 bases, with 27 bases spanning the gap. Per the germline V gene, CDR1 is SNHLY and CDR2 is FYNNEI. This chain's CDR3 is CASRASQKTKLKGTQYF. The CDR3 coding sequence is TGTGCCAGCAGGGCATCACAGAAGACAAAGTTAAAGGGTACGCAGTATTTT.

This chain connects TRBV5-1 to TRBJ2-5; D is possibly TRBD1 or TRBD2 (5 bases each). Germline CDR1 and CDR2: SGHRS and YFSETQ. The V end lost 5 bases, the J end lost 11 bases, and 16 bases lay between the germline ends. The CDR3 is made up of 12 amino acids. The CDR3 nucleotides read TGCGCCAGCAGGGGGGAAAACAATGAGCAGTACTTC. This codes for CASRGENNEQYF.

This clonotype was recorded a few times. V gene TRBV5-6 combines with J gene TRBJ2-1; possible D gene TRBD1, 6 bases. The CDR3 totals 12 residues. V lost 4 bases to trimming and J lost 8 bases, with 10 bases between them. CDR1 is SGHDT, CDR2 YYEEEE, per germline. CDR3 sequence: CASSPRQDEQFF. Written as DNA, the CDR3 is TGTGCCAGCAGCCCCAGACAGGATGAGCAGTTCTTC.

This clonotype was seen a handful of times. This chain connects TRBV7-9 to TRBJ2-1, with TRBD2 identical over 7 bases. The J call may be mistaken, given a closer DNA end match to TRBJ2-7. Germline loops: CDR1 SEHNR, CDR2 FQNEAQ (reference sequence). The CDR3 sequence is 16 residues long. The CDR3 spells CASSVGTTGSYNEQYF. In DNA form, the CDR3 reads TGTGCCAGCAGCGTCGGGACTACCGGATCCTACAATGAGCAGTACTTC.